Below, 23 T cell receptor beta chains from the same sample are listed, as sequenced in a study of T cells in Graves' hyperthyroidism and ophthalmopathy. The investigators amplified TCR beta CDR3 regions from RNA transcripts. First-round RT-PCR targeting the TCR CDR3 was performed with the HTBI primer set. TCRdb re-called the multiplex PCR reads through MiXCR, storing one row per CDR3 protein. The data show around 200,000 distinct CDR3 sequences, with 15% to 20% seen just once and about 31% held by the top ten. The sample consisted of blood. The receptors shown here come from a woman aged 45 to 65 with Graves' hyperthyroidism.

This clonotype was observed many times. J is TRBJ1-2 and V is TRBV7-2; weak D call: TRBD1 (5 bases). Trimming took 1 base from V and 0 from J, leaving 9 bases between them. Germline CDR1 and CDR2: SGHTA and FQGNSA. This CDR3 contains 15 residues. CDR3 loop: CASSLERGPNYGYTF. The CDR3 DNA reads TGTGCCAGCAGCTTAGAAAGGGGCCCTAACTATGGCTACACCTTC.

This chain links TRBV3-1 with TRBJ2-6; D is unresolved. The CDR3 is 17 amino acids. CDR1 is LGHDT and CDR2 is YNNKEL in the germline V gene (reference sequence). Trimming removed 3 bases at V and 0 bases at J, with 12 bases between. The chain's CDR3 is CASSQGMSDSGANVLTF. The CDR3 nucleotides read TGTGCCAGCAGCCAGGGTATGTCCGACTCTGGGGCCAACGTCCTGACTTTC.

This clonotype was picked up many times. This chain uses TRBV12-3 or TRBV12-4 with TRBJ1-2; 8 nucleotides line up with TRBD1. The V gene end was trimmed by 7 bases and the J gene end by 3 bases; junction bases not matched to a gene: 10. The CDR3 is made up of 15 amino acids. The CDR3 DNA follows: TGTGCCAGCACCACGCCCCCGGACAGGGACTATGGCTACACCTTC. Protein: CASTTPPDRDYGYTF.

This clonotype was found many times. The rearrangement joins TRBV9 to TRBJ1-2; D gene unclear. V lost 0 bases and J lost 5, with 17 bases in between. CDR1 is SGDLS, CDR2 YYNGEE, per germline. The CDR3 runs 16 residues. CDR3 nucleotides: TGTGCCAGCAGCGTAGGTGGCACTCGTGGGTTTTATGGCTACACCTTC. Protein product: CASSVGGTRGFYGYTF.

The chain couples TRBV4-2 to TRBJ2-1; TRBD2 matches 9 bases. The CDR3 totals 16 residues. V was clipped by 0 bases and J by 7 bases; unmatched bases: 7. Germline CDR1 is LGHNA and CDR2 is YNFKEQ. DNA of the CDR3: TGTGCCAGCAGCCAAGATCGCGGGGGGGCTGGGAATGAGCAGTTCTTC. Its protein product is CASSQDRGGAGNEQFF.

Ten or more counts support this clonotype. The rearrangement joins TRBV12-3 or TRBV12-4 to TRBJ1-2; D is undetermined. Trimming shortened V by 6 bases and J by 0 bases, and 17 bases separated the two germline ends. This CDR3 is 16 amino acids long. The CDR3 spells CASSPPGYPTNYGYTF. In nucleotides, the CDR3 is TGTGCCAGCAGCCCTCCTGGGTACCCTACTAACTATGGCTACACCTTC.

This clonotype was observed many times. The genes are TRBV6-5 and TRBJ1-1; D unresolved. From germline, CDR1 is MNHEY and CDR2 SVGAGI. V lost 0 bases, J lost 5 bases, and 7 bases lay in between. The CDR3 runs to 13 residues. CDR3 region: CASSYSTITEAFF. For the CDR3, the DNA is TGTGCCAGCAGTTACTCGACGATTACTGAAGCTTTCTTT.

This clonotype was counted at least ten times. V and J are TRBV2 and TRBJ2-5, with D perhaps being TRBD1 or TRBD2 (5 bases each). Trimming stripped 0 bases from V and 5 bases from J, with 10 bases between. Germline CDR1 SNHLY, CDR2 FYNNEI. This CDR3 is 14 amino acids long. Here the CDR3 DNA reads TGTGCCAGCAGTGAAGCGCGAGGGGTTGAGACCCAGTACTTC. Its translation: CASSEARGVETQYF.

The J gene is TRBJ2-5, the V gene TRBV28; D might be TRBD2 (6 bases). V was trimmed by 7 bases and J by 2 bases, leaving 14 bases between them. This CDR3 comprises 14 residues. The germline V gene encodes CDR1 MDHEN and CDR2 SYDVKM. CDR3 nucleotides: TGTGCCAGCAAAGCGGGCGGGGCTCAAGAGACCCAGTACTTC. Translated, it gives CASKAGGAQETQYF.

This clonotype was counted ten times or more. CDR3 nucleotides: TGTGCCAGCAGGGAGGAGGGCTGGTCCTACAATGAGCAGTTCTTC. This translates into CASREEGWSYNEQFF. The chain employs TRBV28 and TRBJ2-1, with D tentatively TRBD2 (6 bases). V lost 6 bases, J lost 1 base, and 13 bases lay in between. The CDR3 is made up of 15 amino acids. Germline V gene sequence: CDR1 MDHEN, CDR2 SYDVKM.

This clonotype was seen repeatedly, ten times or more. This chain connects TRBV3-1 to TRBJ2-1, with D perhaps TRBD2 (6 bases). This CDR3 region has 15 residues. With 1 base removed from V and 5 bases from J, the gap between germline ends came to 12 bases. The germline V gene encodes CDR1 LGHDT and CDR2 YNNKEL (reference sequence). This chain's CDR3 is CASSQVRGTDNEQFF. CDR3 nucleotides: TGTGCCAGCAGCCAAGTACGGGGGACCGACAATGAGCAGTTCTTC.

This chain connects TRBV7-9 to TRBJ2-1; 12 bases fit TRBD1. CDR3 length equals 16 residues. J was trimmed by 8 bases and V by 5 bases; bases with no gene match: 10. From germline, CDR1 is SEHNR and CDR2 FQNEAQ (reference sequence). CDR3 amino acids: CASSHRDRGLVDEQFF. The CDR3 bases are TGTGCCAGCAGCCACCGGGACAGGGGGCTTGTGGATGAGCAGTTCTTC.

This sequence joins TRBV11-2 and TRBJ2-1, with D hard to call. This CDR3 spans 15 amino acids. V was pared by 2 bases and J by 3 bases, with 11 bases between. CDR1 and CDR2 (germline): SGHAT, FQNNGV. Written as DNA, the CDR3 is TGTGCCAGCAGCTTAACCCGACCTCTCTACAATGAGCAGTTCTTC. This sequence encodes CASSLTRPLYNEQFF.

This clonotype occurred many times. V is TRBV6-1 and J is TRBJ1-1; 9 bases match TRBD1. Germline values: CDR1 MNHNS, CDR2 SASEGT. The CDR3 totals 15 residues. Germline trimming cut 6 bases from V and 6 bases from J; bases unmatched to any gene: 11. CDR3: CASRPRQGVGSEAFF. The CDR3 nucleotides are TGTGCCAGCAGACCAAGACAGGGGGTGGGATCTGAAGCTTTCTTT.

There are a few counts of this clonotype. A read error may be the cause here, since a much bigger clone is one base away. V gene TRBV2 combines with J gene TRBJ2-1, with D unclear. CDR1 is SNHLY, CDR2 FYNNEI, per germline. The CDR3 sequence is 13 residues long. CDR3 region: CASGEGPYNEQFF. CDR3 DNA sequence: TGTGCCAGCGGTGAAGGCCCGTACAATGAGCAGTTCTTC. The whole variable domain, filled in from reference TRBV2 and TRBJ2-1, reads EPEVTQTPSHQVTQMGQEVILRCVPISNHLYFYWYRQILGQKVEFLVSFYNNEISEKSEIFDDQFSVERPDGSNFTLKIRSTKLEDSAMYFCASGEGPYNEQFFGPGTRLTVL.

The J gene is TRBJ1-5, the V gene TRBV28; 10 bases line up with TRBD1. Germline V gene data show CDR1 as MDHEN and CDR2 as SYDVKM. J lost 4 bases, V lost 3 bases, and 6 bases had no gene match. The CDR3 has 16 residues. The CDR3 sequence is CASSLMGQGSNQPQHF. CDR3 nucleotide sequence: TGTGCCAGCAGTTTGATGGGACAGGGGAGTAATCAGCCCCAGCATTTT.

In this sample, this clonotype turned up a few times. The chain carries TRBV7-9 and TRBJ2-7, with D possibly being TRBD1 (8 bases). The CDR3 is 15 residues long. From germline, CDR1 is SEHNR and CDR2 FQNEAQ (reference sequence). Trimming removed 7 bases at V and 3 bases at J, with 19 bases between. The CDR3 is CASTAGDRTFYEQYF. CDR3 nucleotides: TGTGCCAGCACGGCGGGGGACAGGACCTTCTACGAGCAGTACTTC. The full variable domain, its missing parts supplied by reference TRBV7-9 and TRBJ2-7, is DTGVSQNPRHKITKRGQNVTFRCDPISEHNRLYWYRQTLGQGPEFLTYFQNEAQLEKSRLLSDRFSAERPKGSFSTLEIQRTEQGDSAMYLCASTAGDRTFYEQYFGPGTRLTVT.

This clonotype occurred many times. CDR3 sequence reads: CASSLRQYYNQPQHF. DNA for the CDR3: TGTGCCAGCAGTTTACGACAGTACTACAATCAGCCCCAGCATTTT. The gene calls are TRBV12-3 or TRBV12-4 and TRBJ1-5, with D tentatively TRBD1 (5 bases). V was pared by 2 bases and J by 3 bases, with 11 bases between. The CDR3 runs 15 residues.

This clonotype was seen many times. V usage is TRBV12-3 or TRBV12-4 and J usage is TRBJ2-7; TRBD2 might be the D (5 bases). The V and J ends lost 3 bases and 2 bases respectively, with 11 bases between them. The CDR3 has 14 residues. CDR3 DNA: TGTGCCAGCAGTTTCAACGGACTGACCTACGAGCAGTACTTC. Its protein is CASSFNGLTYEQYF.

This clonotype has ten or more counts. The rearrangement joins TRBV11-1 to TRBJ2-1; the match to TRBD2 covers 7 bases. Per germline, CDR1 SGHAT and CDR2 FQDESV (reference sequence). The CDR3 sequence is 15 residues long. After removal of 3 bases from V and 6 bases from J, the junction contained 8 bases not matched to a gene. CDR3 amino acids: CASSFSGWGLNEQFF. The CDR3 nucleotides are TGTGCCAGCAGCTTTAGCGGGTGGGGCCTCAATGAGCAGTTCTTC.

This clonotype showed up just a few times. This chain links TRBV4-2 with TRBJ2-5; D ambiguous. The CDR3 loop spans 16 amino acids. Germline loops: CDR1 LGHNA, CDR2 YNFKEQ. Trimming pared 4 bases from V and 5 bases from J, leaving 20 bases between. CDR3 in DNA: TGTGCCAGCAGCCGGAAACTCGGTGGGGAAAGCGAGACCCAGTACTTC. Protein sequence: CASSRKLGGESETQYF.

This clonotype was seen a few times. V gene TRBV6-2 or TRBV6-3 combines with J gene TRBJ2-2; D is possibly TRBD2 (5 bases). Trimming cost V 7 bases and J 2 bases, with 17 bases left between them. The germline V gene encodes CDR1 MNHEY and CDR2 SVGEGT. The CDR3 length is 16 residues. CDR3 nucleotides: TGTGCCAGCACCTCCCCCCGGACTGACAACACCGGGGAGCTGTTTTTT. Translating gives CASTSPRTDNTGELFF.

In this sample, this clonotype turned up many times. V and J are TRBV29-1 and TRBJ2-2, with D uncertain. The V end lost 4 bases, the J end lost 3 bases, and 6 bases lay between the germline ends. The germline CDR1 and CDR2 sequences are SQVTM and ANQGSEA. CDR3 size: 12 residues. The CDR3 DNA sequence: TGCAGCGTTGTCCGCGACACCGGGGAGCTGTTTTTT. It is translated as CSVVRDTGELFF.